This T cell receptor (beta chain) was sequenced for a study of CD8+CD57+ T cells in acquired aplastic anemia. Turning to this clonotype: Its antigen is not known.

The TCR beta profiling, which covered VDJ combination and CDR3 sequence, was carried out using genomic DNA as the template. From the reads, TCRdb called clonotypes with MiXCR, one entry per CDR3 protein. The table has a few hundred thousand distinct CDR3 sequences, around 82% seen once. All sequencing subjects had displayed CD8+CD57+ cell expansion on flow cytometry. No therapy had been given to the patients at the time of blood sampling. Germline CDR1 is SEHNR and CDR2 is FQNEAQ (reference sequence). V gave up 5 bases and J gave up 10 bases, with 26 bases separating them. The CDR3 is made up of 16 amino acids. Study-wide results and limits: The number of CD8+ CDR3 sequences shared by patients and controls was approximately 31.

This TCR came from a human donor with aplastic anemia. The sequenced sample consisted of sorted CD4+, CD8+, or CD8+CD57+ T cells (not recorded which) from PBMCs. This chain connects TRBV7-9 to TRBJ1-2, with D tentatively TRBD1 (6 bases). This CDR3 reads CASSKGGERAPLHYTF. CDR3 coding DNA: TGTGCCAGCAGCAAGGGGGGGGAACGGGCCCCCCTCCACTACACCTTC.